These T cell receptor beta chains were read from a single sample in a study of blood T cells in healthy people across ages. In TCRdb, the 5' RACE reads were re-called with MiXCR into one record per CDR3 protein. The table includes some 760,000 distinct CDR3 sequences, about 25% detected once. These data also formed part of another study, on T cells of mothers and their children.

The specimen sequenced was blood. The receptors shown here come from a boy between 5 and 17 years old in good health. The CDR3 runs from the conserved cysteine through the conserved F or W. D genes are given only for firm matches. Rows give clone size only sometimes, using once, few, many, or a class for an expanded clone.

V	size	D	J	CDR3	DNA
TRBV2	.	.	TRBJ2-5	CASRKRETQYF	TGTGCCAGCAGAAAAAGAGAGACCCAGTACTTC
TRBV6-2/TRBV6-3	once	.	TRBJ2-3	CASSYLLESRDTQYF	TGTGCCAGCAGTTACTTACTAGAGAGTCGGGATACGCAGTATTTT
TRBV2	few	.	TRBJ2-6	CASSEGGAGANVLTF	TGTGCCAGCAGTGAAGGGGGGGCTGGGGCCAACGTCCTGACTTTC
TRBV6-2/TRBV6-3	.	.	TRBJ2-1	CASNRAPYNEQFF	TGTGCCAGCAACCGGGCCCCATACAATGAGCAGTTCTTC
TRBV6-1	.	.	TRBJ2-1	CASSEQQFF	TGTGCCAGCAGTGAACAGCAGTTCTTC
TRBV12-3/TRBV12-4	.	.	TRBJ1-4	CASSVDVSELFF	TGTGCCAGTAGTGTGGATGTTAGTGAACTGTTTTTT
TRBV29-1	few	.	TRBJ1-4	CSVEDNGADEKLFF	TGCAGCGTTGAAGATAACGGGGCCGATGAAAAACTGTTTTTT
TRBV2	few	TRBD2	TRBJ2-3	CASTGGRLSTDTQYF	TGTGCCAGCACGGGAGGGCGGCTTAGCACAGATACGCAGTATTTT
TRBV28	.	TRBD1	TRBJ1-5	CASSSSGTGNQPQHF	TGTGCCAGCAGTTCCTCCGGGACAGGTAATCAGCCCCAGCATTTT
TRBV7-2	few	TRBD1	TRBJ1-2	CASSTWTGGGYGYTF	TGTGCCAGCAGCACTTGGACAGGGGGCGGCTATGGCTACACCTTC
TRBV29-1	.	.	TRBJ1-2	CSVDRERGWDYGYTF	TGCAGCGTTGACAGAGAGAGGGGCTGGGACTATGGCTACACCTTC
TRBV7-6	few	TRBD1	TRBJ1-1	CANSPGLQGSMNTEAFF	TGTGCCAACAGCCCGGGGTTACAGGGGTCTATGAACACTGAAGCTTTCTTT
TRBV27	.	.	TRBJ2-1	CASSSILGGSYNEQFF	TGTGCCAGCAGTTCCATTCTCGGCGGGTCATACAATGAGCAGTTCTTC
TRBV19	few	.	TRBJ2-1	CASRGAGYNEQFF	TGTGCCAGTAGGGGGGCAGGGTACAATGAGCAGTTCTTC
TRBV5-1	few	TRBD1	TRBJ1-2	CASSWGTGGDGYTF	TGCGCCAGCAGCTGGGGGACAGGGGGCGATGGCTACACCTTC
TRBV6-2/TRBV6-3	.	.	TRBJ2-7	CASSRPRLNSYEQYF	TGTGCCAGCAGCCGACCGCGACTAAACTCCTACGAGCAGTACTTC
TRBV29-1	few	.	TRBJ1-4	CSVGDFTTNEKLFF	TGCAGCGTTGGGGATTTTACAACTAATGAAAAACTGTTTTTT
TRBV20-1	.	TRBD2	TRBJ2-5	CSARGLAGKETQYF	TGCAGTGCTAGGGGACTAGCGGGGAAAGAGACCCAGTACTTC
TRBV7-9	.	.	TRBJ1-3	CASSLVPSSGNTIYF	TGTGCCAGCAGCTTAGTACCCTCCTCTGGAAACACCATATATTTT
TRBV20-1	.	TRBD2	TRBJ2-7	CSARDASGGSSYEQYF	TGCAGTGCTAGAGATGCGAGCGGGGGGAGCTCCTACGAGCAGTACTTC
TRBV9	.	.	TRBJ2-1	CASSVATAGWDEQFF	TGTGCCAGCAGCGTAGCCACGGCGGGTTGGGATGAGCAGTTCTTC
TRBV28	.	.	TRBJ1-5	CASSHFRTGDSPQHF	TGTGCCAGCAGCCATTTCCGAACAGGTGATTCACCCCAGCATTTT
TRBV6-1	.	TRBD1	TRBJ2-6	CASRSGQTSGANVLTF	TGTGCCAGCAGGTCGGGACAGACCTCTGGGGCCAACGTCCTGACTTTC
TRBV7-2	.	.	TRBJ2-7	CASSLGGRAISYEQYF	TGTGCCAGCAGCTTAGGTGGGCGGGCTATCTCCTACGAGCAGTACTTC
TRBV5-1	few	.	TRBJ1-2	CASSLAISYLDGYTF	TGCGCCAGCAGCTTGGCAATCAGCTATCTCGACGGCTACACCTTC
TRBV5-8	few	.	TRBJ2-5	CASSFSGHKYQETQYF	TGTGCCAGCAGCTTTAGCGGACACAAGTACCAAGAGACCCAGTACTTC
TRBV5-4	few	TRBD2	TRBJ2-5	CASSSPDGGGNQETQYF	TGTGCCAGCAGTTCGCCCGATGGCGGGGGGAACCAAGAGACCCAGTACTTC
TRBV20-1	few	.	TRBJ1-2	CSARDARNYGYTF	TGCAGTGCTAGAGATGCCAGAAACTATGGCTACACCTTC
TRBV28	.	.	TRBJ1-1	CASKLYTGGPLNTEAFF	TGTGCCAGCAAACTATACACGGGGGGTCCTCTGAACACTGAAGCTTTCTTT
TRBV27	.	.	TRBJ1-6	CASSPRGSPLHF	TGTGCCAGCAGTCCCCGGGGATCACCCCTCCACTTT
TRBV6-5	.	TRBD1	TRBJ2-7	CASSYSSEQGAEQYF	TGTGCCAGCAGTTACTCGAGCGAACAGGGGGCGGAGCAGTACTTC
TRBV20-1	few	TRBD2	TRBJ2-7	CSARLAGKPYEQYF	TGCAGTGCCAGACTAGCGGGAAAGCCCTACGAGCAGTACTTC
TRBV20-1	.	.	TRBJ2-4	CSARQTIGAILAKNIQYF	TGCAGTGCTAGACAAACCATCGGGGCCATTTTAGCCAAAAACATTCAGTACTTC
TRBV29-1	.	TRBD2	TRBJ2-1	CSVEDSASGRSYNEQFF	TGCAGCGTTGAAGATTCGGCTAGCGGTCGCTCCTACAATGAGCAGTTCTTC
TRBV20-1	.	.	TRBJ2-3	CSADPGTYSTDTQYF	TGCAGTGCTGACCCCGGGACATATAGCACAGATACGCAGTATTTT
TRBV9	few	TRBD2	TRBJ2-2	CASSVAISGGTGELFF	TGTGCCAGCAGCGTAGCTATTAGCGGGGGAACCGGGGAGCTGTTTTTT
TRBV7-6	once	TRBD1	TRBJ1-1	CASSKDRGHPVNTEAFF	TGTGCCAGCAGCAAGGACAGGGGCCACCCTGTGAACACTGAAGCTTTCTTT
TRBV6-5	.	TRBD2	TRBJ2-4	CASSYRQPGLAGGESKNIQYF	TGTGCCAGCAGTTACCGCCAGCCGGGACTAGCGGGGGGGGAGTCCAAAAACATTCAGTACTTC
TRBV4-3	.	.	TRBJ1-1	CASSQERGLPNTEAFF	TGCGCCAGCAGCCAAGAAAGGGGACTGCCGAACACTGAAGCTTTCTTT
TRBV20-1	.	.	TRBJ2-1	CSVPLTSEHSYNEQFF	TGCAGTGTACCCCTTACATCGGAGCATTCCTACAATGAGCAGTTCTTC
TRBV10-3	.	TRBD2	TRBJ2-5	CAISESPFFPGGQETQYF	TGTGCCATCAGTGAGTCGCCCTTTTTTCCGGGAGGGCAAGAGACCCAGTACTTC
TRBV19	few	.	TRBJ1-2	CASSPVGSSGYTF	TGTGCCAGTAGTCCAGTGGGGTCGTCTGGCTACACCTTC